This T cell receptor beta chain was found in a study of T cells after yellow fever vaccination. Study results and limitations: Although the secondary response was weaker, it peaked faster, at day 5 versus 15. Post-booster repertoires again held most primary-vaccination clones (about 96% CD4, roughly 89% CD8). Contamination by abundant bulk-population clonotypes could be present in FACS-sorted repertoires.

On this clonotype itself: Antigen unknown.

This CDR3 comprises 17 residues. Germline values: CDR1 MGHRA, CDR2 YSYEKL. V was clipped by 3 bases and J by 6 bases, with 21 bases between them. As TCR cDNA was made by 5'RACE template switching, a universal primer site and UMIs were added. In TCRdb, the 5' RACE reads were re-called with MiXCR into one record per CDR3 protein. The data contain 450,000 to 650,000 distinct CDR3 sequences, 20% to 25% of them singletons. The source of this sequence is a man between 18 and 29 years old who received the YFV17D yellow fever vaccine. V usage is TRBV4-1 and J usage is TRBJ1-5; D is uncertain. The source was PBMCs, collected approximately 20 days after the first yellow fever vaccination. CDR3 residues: CASSQTAGADGGQPQHF. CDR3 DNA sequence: TGCGCCAGCAGCCAGACCGCGGGTGCCGATGGAGGTCAGCCCCAGCATTTT.